Described below is a single TCR beta chain sequence and its context. Antigen specificity is unknown. This specimen belongs to a study of pediatric ulcerative colitis. Study-wide results and caveats: This repertoire reflects total lymphocytes rather than subpopulations like regulatory T cells. A couple of rectal CDR3 clonotypes occurred in all ulcerative colitis patients.

The rectum was sampled with one to two pinch biopsies at colonoscopy. Generated by immunoSEQ multiplex PCR, the TCRdb table keeps only in-frame clones and is missing some. The data hold about 36,000 clones, with 55% to 85% observed a single time. Trimming removed 0 bases from V and 4 bases from J; junction bases left unmatched: 5. Looked up from germline, CDR1 is LGHNA and CDR2 is YSLEER. CDR3 length equals 16 residues. Source material: gut tissue. This TCR was sampled from a boy aged 5-17 years with moderate ulcerative colitis. V is TRBV4-3 and J is TRBJ1-2; 10 nucleotides match TRBD1. The CDR3 nucleotides are TGCGCCAGCAGCCAAGAAGAGGGACAGGGGATCTATGGCTACACCTTC. Its protein product is CASSQEEGQGIYGYTF.